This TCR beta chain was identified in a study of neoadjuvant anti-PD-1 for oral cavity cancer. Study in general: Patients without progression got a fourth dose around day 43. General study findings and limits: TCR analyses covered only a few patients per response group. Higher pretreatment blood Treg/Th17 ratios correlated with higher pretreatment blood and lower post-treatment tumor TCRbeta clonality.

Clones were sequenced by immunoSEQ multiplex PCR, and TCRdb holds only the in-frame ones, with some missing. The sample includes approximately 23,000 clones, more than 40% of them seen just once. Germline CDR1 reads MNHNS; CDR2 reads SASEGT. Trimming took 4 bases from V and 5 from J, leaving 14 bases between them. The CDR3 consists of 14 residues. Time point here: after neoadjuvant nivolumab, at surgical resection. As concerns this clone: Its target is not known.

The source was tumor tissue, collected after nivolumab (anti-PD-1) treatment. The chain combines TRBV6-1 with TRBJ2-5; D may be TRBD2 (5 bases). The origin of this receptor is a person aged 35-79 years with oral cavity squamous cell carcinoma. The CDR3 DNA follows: TGTGCCAGCAGTGGCTTCGCGGGTTGGGAGACCCAGTACTTC. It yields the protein CASSGFAGWETQYF.